This TCR beta chain was captured in a study of blood T cells in healthy people across ages. Alongside a J-beta primer mix, a sample-barcoded 5' primer served in a second PCR lasting roughly 6 to 12 cycles. All cDNA molecules were each tagged by a template-switch adaptor with 12 random nucleotides. TCRdb fed the 5' RACE reads into MiXCR, producing one record per CDR3 protein. The data show 780,000 or so distinct CDR3 sequences, with roughly 50% seen just once and under 30% held by the top ten. Overall study results and limits: Per million T cells, the diversity of TCR beta decreased roughly linearly as age advanced. Possibly confounding the expanded clonotype changes was the fact that donor CMV status was unknown.

Details on this clonotype: Its antigen is still unknown.

Input material: blood. The receptor was derived from a middle-aged man in good health.

The CDR3 region is CASSFPDRGYEQYF. CDR3 DNA: TGTGCCAGCAGCTTTCCGGACAGGGGTTACGAGCAGTACTTC. The chain has TRBV7-9 and TRBJ2-7, with TRBD1 matching 9 bases. The CDR3 has 14 amino acids. V shed 3 bases, J shed 4 bases, and the junction held 4 bases outside the gene matches. The V gene's germline CDR1 is SEHNR and CDR2 FQNEAQ (reference sequence). Full variable domain (missing parts from reference TRBV7-9 and TRBJ2-7): DTGVSQNPRHKITKRGQNVTFRCDPISEHNRLYWYRQTLGQGPEFLTYFQNEAQLEKSRLLSDRFSAERPKGSFSTLEIQRTEQGDSAMYLCASSFPDRGYEQYFGPGTRLTVT.